Presented here are 31 T cell receptor beta chains from one specimen sequenced in a study of blood T cell repertoires in COVID-19. Using immunoSEQ multiplex PCR, the repertoire was profiled, and TCRdb retains in-frame clones only, with some absent. The table records about 120,000 clones, approximately 85% of them present only once. The source material was peripheral blood. The receptors derive from a woman aged 55-69 years with COVID-19, enrolled during active disease.

This chain uses TRBV11-2 with TRBJ2-3; D is perhaps TRBD1 (5 bases). Per germline, CDR1 SGHAT and CDR2 FQNNGV. The CDR3 runs to 14 residues. Deletions cut 5 bases from V and 1 base from J, with 10 bases between. As DNA, the CDR3 is TGTGCCAGCAGCCTCGGACAACGCACAGATACGCAGTATTTT. It specifies CASSLGQRTDTQYF.

V gene TRBV11-2 combines with J gene TRBJ2-7, with TRBD1 matching over 7 bases. There are 13 residues in the CDR3. CDR1 is SGHAT, CDR2 FQNNGV, per germline. Trimming took 3 bases from V and 2 from J; bases not matched to a gene: 1. The CDR3 protein is CASSFGQAYEQYF. DNA for the CDR3: TGTGCCAGCAGCTTTGGACAGGCCTACGAGCAGTACTTC. The entire variable domain, with the rest obtained from reference TRBV11-2 and TRBJ2-7, is as follows: EAGVAQSPRYKIIEKRQSVAFWCNPISGHATLYWYQQILGQGPKLLIQFQNNGVVDDSQLPKDRFSAERLKGVDSTLKIQPAKLEDSAVYLCASSFGQAYEQYFGPGTRLTVT.

DNA of the CDR3: TGTGCCAGCAGTTACAGGGCGGGGAGCTCCTACAATGAGCAGTTCTTC. Amino acids: CASSYRAGSSYNEQFF. The chain employs TRBV6-2 or TRBV6-3 and TRBJ2-1; possible D gene TRBD2, 6 bases. Trimming took 2 bases from V and 0 from J, leaving 11 bases between them. This CDR3 has 16 residues. Germline CDR1 and CDR2: MNHEY and SVGEGT.

The chain joins TRBV7-2 to TRBJ1-1; a weak D match, TRBD1 (6 bases). V gave up 1 base and J gave up 7 bases, with 10 bases separating them. The germline gives CDR1 SGHTA, CDR2 FQGNSA. CDR3 length equals 13 residues. The CDR3 loop reads CASSLELTGEAFF. CDR3 nucleotides: TGTGCCAGCAGCTTAGAGCTGACAGGTGAAGCTTTCTTT.

The chain employs TRBV3-1 (or the pseudogene TRBV3-2) and TRBJ2-3; D not certain. Germline-derived CDR1 and CDR2 are LGHDT and YNNKEL (reference sequence). The V end lost 4 bases, the J end lost 2 bases, and 10 bases lay between the germline ends. The CDR3 length is 14 residues. The CDR3 nucleotides read TGTGCCAGCAGCCCCGAAGAGTCCACAGATACGCAGTATTTT. Translation: CASSPEESTDTQYF.

This clone was detected only once. V gene TRBV12-5 combines with J gene TRBJ2-1; a possible D gene is TRBD1 (6 bases). This CDR3 spans 13 amino acids. V lost 7 bases and J lost 11, with 18 bases in between. Germline V CDR1 and CDR2: LGHNT, FRNRAP. DNA of the CDR3: TGTGCTAGTGCCATCTTATCAGGGGCCCAGCAGTTCTTC. Translating it yields CASAILSGAQQFF.

The chain uses TRBV12-3 or TRBV12-4 and TRBJ1-2, with D perhaps TRBD1 (5 bases). With 5 bases removed from V and 8 bases from J, the gap between germline ends came to 15 bases. This CDR3 has 13 amino acids. For the CDR3, the DNA is TGTGCCAGCAGTCGCCCCCAGGGAGGAGGCTACACCTTC. This encodes CASSRPQGGGYTF.

The CDR3 spells CASSPQGSGNTIYF. CDR3 sequence (DNA): TGTGCCAGCAGCCCGCAGGGATCTGGAAACACCATATATTTT. The chain employs TRBV7-2 and TRBJ1-3; D might be TRBD1 (5 bases). The length of the CDR3 is 14 residues. Germline loops: CDR1 SGHTA, CDR2 FQGNSA. Trimming removed 5 bases from V and 1 base from J, with 9 bases in between.

The chain is built from TRBV6-4 and TRBJ2-3; 11 bases are a match to TRBD2. The V gene's germline CDR1 is MRHNA and CDR2 SNTAGT. This CDR3 has 16 residues. V lost 3 bases to trimming and J lost 2 bases; unmatched junction nucleotides: 4. CDR3 amino acids: CASSEVAGGITDTQYF. The CDR3 DNA reads as TGTGCCAGCAGTGAGGTAGCGGGGGGGATCACAGATACGCAGTATTTT.

The chain combines TRBV7-9 with TRBJ1-6; no firm D call. Looked up from germline, CDR1 is SEHNR and CDR2 is FQNEAQ (reference sequence). This CDR3 comprises 14 residues. The V gene lost 1 base and the J gene lost 7 bases, with 8 bases spanning the gap. CDR3 in DNA: TGTGCCAGCAGCTTAGTAGGGAGGAATTCACCCCTCCACTTT. Translation: CASSLVGRNSPLHF.

The DNA of the CDR3 is TGTGCCAGCAGCTTTGGTCCCACGAGCCTTAATCAGCCCCAGCATTTT. Translating gives CASSFGPTSLNQPQHF. V is TRBV5-6 and J is TRBJ1-5; D gene unclear. V was trimmed by 2 bases and J by 4 bases, leaving 16 bases between them. CDR3 length: 16 amino acids. Germline V gene sequence: CDR1 SGHDT, CDR2 YYEEEE.

This clone was picked up a small number of times. The rearrangement links TRBV19 to TRBJ1-4; possible D gene TRBD1, 6 bases. The CDR3 is 15 residues long. Germline V gene sequence: CDR1 LNHDA, CDR2 SQIVND (reference sequence). Trimming took off 6 bases at V and 1 base at J, with 12 bases between the two ends. The chain's CDR3 is CASSTRGGTNEKLFF. As DNA, the CDR3 is TGTGCCAGTAGCACTAGGGGGGGAACTAATGAAAAACTGTTTTTT.

This clone has a single count. The CDR3 sequence is CASTRHREATNEKLFF. CDR3 bases: TGTGCCAGTACCAGACATCGGGAGGCGACTAATGAAAAACTGTTTTTT. The V call is TRBV19, the J call TRBJ1-4; D remains unclear. The CDR3 sequence is 16 residues long. V gave up 7 bases and J gave up 2 bases, with 17 bases separating them. Germline V gene data show CDR1 as LNHDA and CDR2 as SQIVND (reference sequence).

The CDR3 sequence is CASGPIGDREGGELFF. The CDR3, as DNA: TGTGCCAGCGGTCCCATAGGGGACAGGGAGGGCGGGGAGCTGTTTTTT. J is TRBJ2-2 and V is TRBV6-8; 9 bases agree with TRBD1. V lost 8 bases, J lost 7 bases, and 14 bases stayed unmatched. Germline V CDR1 and CDR2: MNHGY, SAAAGT. The CDR3 contains 16 residues.

The DNA for the CDR3 is TGTGCCAGCAGGAGCATCATGAACACTGAAGCTTTCTTT. Translating it yields CASRSIMNTEAFF. The chain combines TRBV14 with TRBJ1-1; D is undetermined. The germline V gene has CDR1 SGHDN and CDR2 FVKESK. This CDR3 has 13 residues. The V end lost 6 bases, the J end lost 0 bases, and 8 bases lay between the germline ends.

This clone was seen a handful of times. The gene calls are TRBV10-3 and TRBJ1-2; 10 bases are a match to TRBD1. The J segment lost 7 bases and the V segment lost 0 bases, leaving 8 bases of the junction unmatched. Germline V gene data show CDR1 as ENHRY and CDR2 as SYGVKD. The length of the CDR3 is 16 residues. The CDR3: CAISESIGTGDFGYTF. DNA of the CDR3: TGTGCCATCAGTGAGTCCATTGGGACAGGGGACTTTGGCTACACCTTC.

The V gene is TRBV7-9, the J gene TRBJ1-2, with D unclear. The CDR3 has 13 amino acids. Per germline, CDR1 SEHNR and CDR2 FQNEAQ (reference sequence). V gave up 2 bases and J gave up 7 bases, with 11 bases separating them. CDR3 bases: TGTGCCAGCAGCTTATCAACCGAGGGTGGCTACACCTTC. Protein: CASSLSTEGGYTF.

CDR3 sequence: CASSQTTGGFYGYTF. Written as DNA, the CDR3 is TGCGCCAGCAGCCAGACGACAGGGGGCTTCTATGGCTACACCTTC. The chain has TRBV4-1 and TRBJ1-2; TRBD1 matches at 10 bases. The V gene's germline CDR1 is MGHRA and CDR2 YSYEKL. The J segment lost 4 bases and the V segment lost 3 bases, leaving 5 bases of the junction unmatched. The CDR3 extends over 15 amino acids.

The V call is TRBV12-3 or TRBV12-4, the J call TRBJ1-2; D remains ambiguous. Trimming took 6 bases from V and 1 from J, leaving 9 bases between them. There are 13 residues in the CDR3. The CDR3 spells CASSKSDNYGYTF. For the CDR3, the DNA is TGTGCCAGCAGCAAAAGCGATAACTATGGCTACACCTTC.

This clone was detected a few times. The rearrangement links TRBV19 to TRBJ1-5, with D perhaps TRBD1 (6 bases). Germline V gene lookup returns CDR1 LNHDA and CDR2 SQIVND (reference sequence). The V end was cut by 4 bases, the J end by 5 bases, with 12 bases between. The CDR3 runs to 14 residues. In DNA form, the CDR3 reads TGTGCCAGTAGTAGCCGGGACACCTATCAGCCCCAGCATTTT. The encoded protein is CASSSRDTYQPQHF.

This chain connects TRBV19 to TRBJ2-3, with TRBD2 matching 11 bases. V lost 3 bases, J lost 5 bases, and 4 bases stayed unmatched. This CDR3 has 15 residues. In germline, CDR1 is LNHDA, CDR2 SQIVND (reference sequence). DNA for the CDR3: TGTGCCAGTAGTATTAGCGGGGGGGCCGGAGATACGCAGTATTTT. This sequence encodes CASSISGGAGDTQYF.

V and J are TRBV5-1 and TRBJ1-2, with D tentatively TRBD1 (5 bases). Trimming cost V 1 base and J 4 bases, with 20 bases left between them. CDR1 SGHRS and CDR2 YFSETQ come from the germline V gene. The CDR3 contains 17 residues. The CDR3 bases are TGCGCCAGCAGCTTGATCTGGGACGGGAGTCTTACCTATGGCTACACCTTC. This codes for CASSLIWDGSLTYGYTF.

To note about this clone: The same CDR3 also results from other DNA sequences found in this sample. This chain joins TRBV7-7 and TRBJ2-5; TRBD2 agrees at 11 bases. Germline V gives CDR1 SSHAT, CDR2 FNYEAQ (reference sequence). CDR3 size: 16 residues. Trimming removed 4 bases from V and 1 base from J; junction bases left unmatched: 5. CDR3 bases: TGTGCCAGCAGCTCTCTAGCGGGGGGCCCCCAAGAGACCCAGTACTTC. Translating gives CASSSLAGGPQETQYF.

The chain links TRBV3-1 (or the pseudogene TRBV3-2) to TRBJ2-3; 7 bases align to TRBD2. Unmatched junction bases numbered 9, after V lost 0 bases and J lost 6 bases. The CDR3 has 16 residues. Germline V gives CDR1 LGHDT, CDR2 YNNKEL (reference sequence). CDR3 sequence: CASSQERGSMYDTQYF. For the CDR3, the DNA is TGTGCCAGCAGCCAAGAGCGGGGGTCCATGTATGATACGCAGTATTTT.

The V gene is TRBV2, the J gene TRBJ2-5, with D perhaps TRBD1 (6 bases). Deletions cut 3 bases from V and 3 bases from J, with 11 bases between. This CDR3 spans 14 amino acids. Per the germline V gene, CDR1 is SNHLY and CDR2 is FYNNEI. The DNA for the CDR3 is TGTGCCAGCAGTGACCCGGGACAAAAAGAGACCCAGTACTTC. Amino acids: CASSDPGQKETQYF. The whole variable domain, filled in from reference TRBV2 and TRBJ2-5, reads EPEVTQTPSHQVTQMGQEVILRCVPISNHLYFYWYRQILGQKVEFLVSFYNNEISEKSEIFDDQFSVERPDGSNFTLKIRSTKLEDSAMYFCASSDPGQKETQYFGPGTRLLVL.

This clone was observed once. This sequence joins TRBV7-3 and TRBJ2-3, with 7 nucleotides matching TRBD2. The V gene's germline CDR1 is SGHTA and CDR2 FQGTGA. There are 14 residues in the CDR3. The junction had 6 bases not matched to a gene; V was cut back by 5 bases and J by 4 bases. DNA of the CDR3: TGTGCCAGCAGCCCTTGGACTAGACCAGATACGCAGTATTTT. Translating gives CASSPWTRPDTQYF. Combining the CDR3 with reference TRBV7-3 and TRBJ2-3 gives the whole variable domain GAGVSQTPSNKVTEKGKYVELRCDPISGHTALYWYRQSLGQGPEFLIYFQGTGAADDSGLPNDRFFAVRPEGSVSTLKIQRTERGDSAVYLCASSPWTRPDTQYFGPGTRLTVL.

The chain uses TRBV5-1 and TRBJ2-1; 9 bases are a match to TRBD2. The length of the CDR3 is 15 residues. Germline V CDR1 and CDR2: SGHRS, YFSETQ. The V and J ends lost 0 bases and 4 bases, in that order; junction bases with no gene match: 2. CDR3 sequence: CASSLVAGEYNEQFF. The CDR3 coding sequence is TGCGCCAGCAGCTTGGTAGCGGGGGAGTACAATGAGCAGTTCTTC.

The rearrangement links TRBV5-4 to TRBJ1-1; 8 nucleotides align to TRBD1. V was pared by 4 bases and J by 4 bases, with 6 bases of the junction left unmatched. This CDR3 region has 14 residues. The V gene's germline CDR1 is SGHNT and CDR2 YYREEE (reference sequence). The CDR3 bases are TGTGCCAGCAGCCCCAACAGGGGGGCCACTGAAGCTTTCTTT. This codes for CASSPNRGATEAFF.

This clone was observed once. The rearrangement uses TRBV6-5 and TRBJ1-6, with 7 bases aligning to TRBD1. With 6 bases clipped from V and 7 bases from J, the junction kept 6 bases outside the gene matches. The CDR3 is 14 amino acids. Germline V gene sequence: CDR1 MNHEY, CDR2 SVGAGI. CDR3 coding DNA: TGTGCCAGCAGGGTCGACAGGGACAATTCACCCCTCCACTTT. Protein product: CASRVDRDNSPLHF.

The V gene is TRBV11-3, the J gene TRBJ2-2; TRBD1 might be the D (5 bases). V lost 1 base, J lost 2 bases, and 11 bases lay in between. Germline CDR1 SGHNT, CDR2 YENEEA. The CDR3 loop spans 16 amino acids. CDR3 amino acids: CASSLVARGNTGELFF. CDR3 bases: TGTGCCAGCAGCTTAGTAGCTAGGGGTAACACCGGGGAGCTGTTTTTT.

This clone was detected only a few times. The gene calls are TRBV5-4 and TRBJ1-3, with D unresolved. The germline gives CDR1 SGHNT, CDR2 YYREEE (reference sequence). CDR3 size: 13 residues. V dropped 4 bases and J dropped 4 bases, with 9 bases sitting between them. The CDR3 reads CASSIDTGNTIYF. The CDR3 DNA reads TGTGCCAGCAGCATAGACACAGGAAACACCATATATTTT.